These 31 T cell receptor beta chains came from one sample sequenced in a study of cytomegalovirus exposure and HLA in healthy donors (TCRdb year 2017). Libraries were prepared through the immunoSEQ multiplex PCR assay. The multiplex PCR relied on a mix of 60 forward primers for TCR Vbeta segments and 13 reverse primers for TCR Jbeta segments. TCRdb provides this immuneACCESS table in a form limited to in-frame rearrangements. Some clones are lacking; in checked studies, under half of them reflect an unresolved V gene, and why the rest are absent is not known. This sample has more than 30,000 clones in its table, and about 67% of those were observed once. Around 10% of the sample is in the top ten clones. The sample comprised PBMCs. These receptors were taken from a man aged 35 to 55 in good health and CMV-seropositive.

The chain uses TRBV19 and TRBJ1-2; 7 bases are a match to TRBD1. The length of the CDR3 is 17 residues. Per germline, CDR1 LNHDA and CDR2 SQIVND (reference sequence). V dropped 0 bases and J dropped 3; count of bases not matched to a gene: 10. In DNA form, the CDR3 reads TGTGCCAGTAGTATAGATCACCCGACAGGGTCGGACTATGGCTACACCTTC. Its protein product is CASSIDHPTGSDYGYTF. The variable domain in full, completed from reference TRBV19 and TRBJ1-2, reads DGGITQSPKYLFRKEGQNVTLSCEQNLNHDAMYWYRQDPGQGLRLIYYSQIVNDFQKGDIAEGYSVSREKKESFPLTVTSAQKNPTAFYLCASSIDHPTGSDYGYTFGSGTRLTVV.

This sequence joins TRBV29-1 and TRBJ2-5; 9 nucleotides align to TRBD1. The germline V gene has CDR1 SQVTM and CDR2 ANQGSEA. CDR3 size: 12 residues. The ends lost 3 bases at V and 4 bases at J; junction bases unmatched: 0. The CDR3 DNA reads TGCAGCGTTGAGGGACAGGGAGAGACCCAGTACTTC. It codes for CSVEGQGETQYF.

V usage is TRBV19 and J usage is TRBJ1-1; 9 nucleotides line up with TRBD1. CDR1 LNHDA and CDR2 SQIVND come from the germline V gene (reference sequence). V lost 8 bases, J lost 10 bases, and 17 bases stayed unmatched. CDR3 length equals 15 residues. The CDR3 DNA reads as TGTGCCAGTCTAACAGGGGGCGCGGGGCTTTCAGGAGCTTTCTTT. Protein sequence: CASLTGGAGLSGAFF.

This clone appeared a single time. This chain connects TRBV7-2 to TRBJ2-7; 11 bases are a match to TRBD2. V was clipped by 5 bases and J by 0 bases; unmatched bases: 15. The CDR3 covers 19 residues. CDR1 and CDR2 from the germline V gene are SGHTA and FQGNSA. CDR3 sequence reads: CASSQAPSGGSSSSYEQYF. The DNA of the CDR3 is TGTGCCAGCAGCCAGGCGCCTAGCGGGGGGTCCTCGAGCTCCTACGAGCAGTACTTC.

The CDR3 protein is CASSVGAPSYEQYF. CDR3 nucleotides: TGTGCCAGCAGCGTGGGGGCCCCATCCTACGAGCAGTACTTC. V gene TRBV9 combines with J gene TRBJ2-7, with TRBD1 as a possible D gene (6 bases). The V end lost 2 bases, the J end lost 1 base, and 10 bases lay between the germline ends. The CDR3 sequence is 14 residues long. Germline V gene sequence: CDR1 SGDLS, CDR2 YYNGEE.

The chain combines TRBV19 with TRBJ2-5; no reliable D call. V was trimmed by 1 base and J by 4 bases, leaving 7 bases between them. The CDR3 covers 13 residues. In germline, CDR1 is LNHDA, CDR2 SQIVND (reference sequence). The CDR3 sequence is CASSIARRETQYF. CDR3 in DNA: TGTGCCAGTAGTATAGCTCGGAGAGAGACCCAGTACTTC.

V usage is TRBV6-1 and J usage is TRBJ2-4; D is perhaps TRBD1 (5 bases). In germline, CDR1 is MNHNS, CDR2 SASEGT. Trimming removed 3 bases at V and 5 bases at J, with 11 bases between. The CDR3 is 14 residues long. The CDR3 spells CASSDTQGENIQYF. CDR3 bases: TGTGCCAGCAGTGATACCCAGGGCGAAAACATTCAGTACTTC.

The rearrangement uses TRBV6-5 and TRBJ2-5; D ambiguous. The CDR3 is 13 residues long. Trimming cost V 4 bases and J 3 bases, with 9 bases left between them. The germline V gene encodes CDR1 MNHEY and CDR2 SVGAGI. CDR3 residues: CASSSLEEETQYF. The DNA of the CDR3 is TGTGCCAGCAGTTCCCTAGAGGAAGAGACCCAGTACTTC.

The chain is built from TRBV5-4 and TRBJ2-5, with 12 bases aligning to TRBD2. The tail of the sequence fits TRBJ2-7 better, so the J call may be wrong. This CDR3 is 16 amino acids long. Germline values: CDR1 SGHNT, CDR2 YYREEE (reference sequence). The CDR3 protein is CASSLGLAGANYEQYF. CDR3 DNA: TGTGCCAGCAGCTTGGGACTAGCGGGGGCTAACTACGAGCAGTACTTC.

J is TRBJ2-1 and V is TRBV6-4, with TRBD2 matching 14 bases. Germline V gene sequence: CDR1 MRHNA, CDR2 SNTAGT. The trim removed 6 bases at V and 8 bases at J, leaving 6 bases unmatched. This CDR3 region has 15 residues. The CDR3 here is CASSETSGGADEQFF. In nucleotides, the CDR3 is TGTGCCAGCAGCGAGACTAGCGGGGGGGCCGATGAGCAGTTCTTC.

The CDR3 spells CASRPRTGNNSPLHF. The CDR3 DNA sequence: TGTGCCAGCAGGCCCCGAACAGGGAATAATTCACCCCTCCACTTT. The rearrangement uses TRBV6-1 and TRBJ1-6, with D tentatively TRBD1 (6 bases). This CDR3 region has 15 residues. Trimming removed 6 bases at V and 5 bases at J, with 14 bases between. Germline-derived CDR1 and CDR2 are MNHNS and SASEGT.

The CDR3 sequence: CASSATQGIQETQYF. The CDR3 DNA reads TGTGCCAGCAGCGCCACACAGGGGATCCAAGAGACCCAGTACTTC. V is TRBV7-7 and J is TRBJ2-5; 7 bases map to TRBD1. Germline V CDR1 and CDR2: SSHAT, FNYEAQ (reference sequence). This CDR3 region has 15 residues. V shed 5 bases and J 1 base; nucleotides not matched to a gene: 7.

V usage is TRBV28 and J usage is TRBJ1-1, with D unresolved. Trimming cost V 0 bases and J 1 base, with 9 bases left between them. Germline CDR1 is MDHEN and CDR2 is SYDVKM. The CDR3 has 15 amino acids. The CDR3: CASSLWAGKNTEAFF. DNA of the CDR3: TGTGCCAGCAGTTTATGGGCAGGCAAGAACACTGAAGCTTTCTTT.

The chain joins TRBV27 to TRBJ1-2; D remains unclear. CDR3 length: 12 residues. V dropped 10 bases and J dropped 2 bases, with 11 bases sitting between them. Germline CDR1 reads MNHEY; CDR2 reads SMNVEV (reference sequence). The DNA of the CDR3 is TGTGCCACCCAGACACCGAACTATGGCTACACCTTC. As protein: CATQTPNYGYTF.

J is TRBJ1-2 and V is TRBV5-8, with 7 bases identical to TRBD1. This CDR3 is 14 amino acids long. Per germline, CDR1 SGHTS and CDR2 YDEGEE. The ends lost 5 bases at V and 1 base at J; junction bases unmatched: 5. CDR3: CASSYQGVNYGYTF. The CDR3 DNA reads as TGTGCCAGCAGTTACCAGGGGGTTAACTATGGCTACACCTTC.

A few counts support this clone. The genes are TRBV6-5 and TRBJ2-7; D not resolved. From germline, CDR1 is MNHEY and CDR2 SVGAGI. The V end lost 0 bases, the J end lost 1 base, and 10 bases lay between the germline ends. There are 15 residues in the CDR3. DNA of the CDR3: TGTGCCAGCAGTTACTCCCCAGCGTTATCCTACGAGCAGTACTTC. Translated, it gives CASSYSPALSYEQYF.

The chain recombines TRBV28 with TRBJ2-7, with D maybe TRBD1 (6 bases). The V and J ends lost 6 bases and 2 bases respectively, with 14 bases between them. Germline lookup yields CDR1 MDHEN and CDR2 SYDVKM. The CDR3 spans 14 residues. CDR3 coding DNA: TGTGCCAGCAGCCGTCAGACAGGTACCTACGAGCAGTACTTC. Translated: CASSRQTGTYEQYF.

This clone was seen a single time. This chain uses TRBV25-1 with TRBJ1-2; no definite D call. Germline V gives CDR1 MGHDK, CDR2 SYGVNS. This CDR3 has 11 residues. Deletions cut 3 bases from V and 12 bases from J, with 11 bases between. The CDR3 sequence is CASSESGVNTF. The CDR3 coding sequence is TGTGCCAGCAGTGAGAGCGGCGTAAACACCTTC.

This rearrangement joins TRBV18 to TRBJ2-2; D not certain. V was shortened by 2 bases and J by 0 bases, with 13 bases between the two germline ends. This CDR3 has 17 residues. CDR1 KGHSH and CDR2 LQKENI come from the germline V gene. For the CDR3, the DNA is TGTGCCAGCTCACCATCCTCTGGCAGAACGAACACCGGGGAGCTGTTTTTT. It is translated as CASSPSSGRTNTGELFF.

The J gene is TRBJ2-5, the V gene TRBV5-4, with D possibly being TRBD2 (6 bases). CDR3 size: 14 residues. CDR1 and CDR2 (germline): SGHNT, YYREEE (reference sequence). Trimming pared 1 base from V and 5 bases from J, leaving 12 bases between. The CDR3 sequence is CASSLWGEKETQYF. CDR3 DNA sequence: TGTGCCAGCAGCTTGTGGGGGGAGAAGGAGACCCAGTACTTC.

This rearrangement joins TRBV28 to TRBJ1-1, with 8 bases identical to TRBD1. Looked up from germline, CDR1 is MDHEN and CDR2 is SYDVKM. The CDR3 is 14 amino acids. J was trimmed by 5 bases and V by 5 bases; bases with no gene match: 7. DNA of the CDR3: TGTGCCAGCAGTCAAGGACAGGGAAGAACTGAAGCTTTCTTT. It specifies CASSQGQGRTEAFF. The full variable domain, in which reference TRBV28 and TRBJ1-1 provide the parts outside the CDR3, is DVKVTQSSRYLVKRTGEKVFLECVQDMDHENMFWYRQDPGLGLRLIYFSYDVKMKEKGDIPEGYSVSREKKERFSLILESASTNQTSMYLCASSQGQGRTEAFFGQGTRLTVV.

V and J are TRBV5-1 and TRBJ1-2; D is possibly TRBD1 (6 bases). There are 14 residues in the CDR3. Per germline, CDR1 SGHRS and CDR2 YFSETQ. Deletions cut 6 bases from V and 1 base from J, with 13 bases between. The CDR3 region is CASNYEDSNYGYTF. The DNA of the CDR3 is TGCGCCAGCAATTACGAGGACAGTAACTATGGCTACACCTTC.

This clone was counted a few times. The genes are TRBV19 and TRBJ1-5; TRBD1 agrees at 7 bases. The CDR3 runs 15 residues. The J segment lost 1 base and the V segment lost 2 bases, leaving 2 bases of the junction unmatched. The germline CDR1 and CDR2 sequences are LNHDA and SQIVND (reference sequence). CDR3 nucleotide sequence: TGTGCCAGTAGTATAATGACAGGGAGCAATCAGCCCCAGCATTTT. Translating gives CASSIMTGSNQPQHF.

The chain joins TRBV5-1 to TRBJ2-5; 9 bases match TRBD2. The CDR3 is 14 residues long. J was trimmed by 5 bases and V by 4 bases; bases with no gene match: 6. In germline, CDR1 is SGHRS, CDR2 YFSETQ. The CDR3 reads CASSPGTSWETQYF. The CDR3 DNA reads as TGCGCCAGCAGCCCCGGGACTAGCTGGGAGACCCAGTACTTC.

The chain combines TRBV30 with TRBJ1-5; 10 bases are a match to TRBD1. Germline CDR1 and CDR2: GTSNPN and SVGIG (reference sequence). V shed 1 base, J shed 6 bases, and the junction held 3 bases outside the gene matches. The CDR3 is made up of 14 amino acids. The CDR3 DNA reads TGTGCCTGGAGTGGGGACAGGGGAATTCAGCCCCAGCATTTT. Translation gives CAWSGDRGIQPQHF.

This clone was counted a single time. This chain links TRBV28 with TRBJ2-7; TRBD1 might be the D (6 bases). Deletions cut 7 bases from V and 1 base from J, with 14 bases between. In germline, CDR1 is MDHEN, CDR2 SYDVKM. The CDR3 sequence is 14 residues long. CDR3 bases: TGTGCCAGCACCGCCCAGGGGAGATCCTACGAGCAGTACTTC. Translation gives CASTAQGRSYEQYF.

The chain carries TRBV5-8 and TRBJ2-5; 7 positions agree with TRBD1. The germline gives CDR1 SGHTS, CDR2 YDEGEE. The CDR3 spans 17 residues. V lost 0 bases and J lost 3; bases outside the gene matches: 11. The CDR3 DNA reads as TGTGCCAGCAGCTTGGGTCGAAAGGGGGCTGGTAAAGAGACCCAGTACTTC. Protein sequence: CASSLGRKGAGKETQYF.

DNA of the CDR3: TGCGCCAGCAGCGAAGCGGGGGGAACCTACGAGCAGTACTTC. Translation: CASSEAGGTYEQYF. This chain joins TRBV5-1 and TRBJ2-7, with TRBD2 matching 9 bases. Looked up from germline, CDR1 is SGHRS and CDR2 is YFSETQ. V trimming: 4 bases; J trimming: 2 bases; junction bases outside the gene matches: 4. CDR3 length: 14 residues.

CDR3 residues: CAISVAGGAKETQYF. The DNA of the CDR3 is TGTGCCATCAGTGTAGCGGGGGGGGCAAAAGAGACCCAGTACTTC. The genes are TRBV10-3 and TRBJ2-5; 11 bases align to TRBD2. CDR1 ENHRY and CDR2 SYGVKD come from the germline V gene. There are 15 residues in the CDR3. V gave up 4 bases and J gave up 3 bases; unmatched junction bases: 4.

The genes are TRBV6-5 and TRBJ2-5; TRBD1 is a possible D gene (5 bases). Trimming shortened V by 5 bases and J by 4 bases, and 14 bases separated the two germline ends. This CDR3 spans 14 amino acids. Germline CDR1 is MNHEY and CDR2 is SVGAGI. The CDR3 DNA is TGTGCCAGCAGTACAGGACGTAGGACAGAGACCCAGTACTTC. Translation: CASSTGRRTETQYF.

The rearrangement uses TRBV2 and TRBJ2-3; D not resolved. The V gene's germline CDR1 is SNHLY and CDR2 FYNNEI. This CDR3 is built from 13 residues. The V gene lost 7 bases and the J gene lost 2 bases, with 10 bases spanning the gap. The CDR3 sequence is CASKISNTDTQYF. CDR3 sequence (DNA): TGTGCCAGCAAGATATCTAACACAGATACGCAGTATTTT.